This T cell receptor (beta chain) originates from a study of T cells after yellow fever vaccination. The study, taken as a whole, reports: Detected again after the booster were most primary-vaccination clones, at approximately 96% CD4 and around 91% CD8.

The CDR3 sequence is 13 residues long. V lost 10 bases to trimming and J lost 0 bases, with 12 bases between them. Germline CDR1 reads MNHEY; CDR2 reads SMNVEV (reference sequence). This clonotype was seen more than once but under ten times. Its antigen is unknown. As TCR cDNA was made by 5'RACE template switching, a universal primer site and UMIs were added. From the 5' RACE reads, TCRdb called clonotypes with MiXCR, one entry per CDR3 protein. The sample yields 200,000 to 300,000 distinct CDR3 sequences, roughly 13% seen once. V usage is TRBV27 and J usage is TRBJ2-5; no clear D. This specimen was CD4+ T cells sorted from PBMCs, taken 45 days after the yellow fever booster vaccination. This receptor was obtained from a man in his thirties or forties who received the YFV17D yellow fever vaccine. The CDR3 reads CATRAVNQETQYF. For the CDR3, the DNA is TGTGCCACCCGCGCAGTTAACCAAGAGACCCAGTACTTC.